What follows are 26 T cell receptor beta chains derived from one specimen sequenced in a study of OX40 agonist ivuxolimab in advanced cancers. Repertoires were generated with immunoSEQ multiplex PCR, while TCRdb's copy carries only in-frame clones and drops some. This table holds approximately 60,000 clones, around 90% found once. The sequencing here drew on CD4+ or CD8+ T cells sorted from blood, taken in a trial of the OX40 agonist ivuxolimab. Every receptor here comes from an adult with an advanced solid tumor such as melanoma, head and neck, liver or kidney cancer.

The rearrangement links TRBV6-5 to TRBJ1-6; D is undetermined. The length of the CDR3 is 11 residues. Looked up from germline, CDR1 is MNHEY and CDR2 is SVGAGI. Between the trimmed V and J ends, which lost 8 bases and 7 bases, there was a span of 6 bases. CDR3 nucleotide sequence: TGTGCCAGCGGAGTAAATTCACCCCTCCACTTT. It yields the protein CASGVNSPLHF.

The CDR3 DNA is TGTGCCAGTATTGGGACATCAAGGAATCAGCCCCAGCATTTT. Amino acids: CASIGTSRNQPQHF. The V call is TRBV19, the J call TRBJ1-5; maybe TRBD1 (6 bases). V gave up 7 bases and J gave up 4 bases, with 14 bases separating them. CDR1 and CDR2 (germline): LNHDA, SQIVND (reference sequence). The CDR3 is made up of 14 amino acids.

The chain recombines TRBV4-3 with TRBJ2-2; tentative D call: TRBD2 (5 bases). The V gene lost 5 bases and the J gene lost 1 base, with 8 bases spanning the gap. The CDR3 contains 14 residues. CDR1 is LGHNA and CDR2 is YSLEER in the germline V gene. The CDR3 sequence: CASSERGNTGELFF. DNA for the CDR3: TGCGCCAGCAGCGAACGGGGGAACACCGGGGAGCTGTTTTTT.

V and J are TRBV29-1 and TRBJ2-5, with 8 nucleotides matching TRBD1. The germline V gene has CDR1 SQVTM and CDR2 ANQGSEA. There are 14 residues in the CDR3. V lost 6 bases and J lost 1; bases outside the gene matches: 7. Here the CDR3 reads CSVQPGTGQETQYF. The CDR3 DNA reads TGCAGCGTCCAGCCCGGGACAGGCCAAGAGACCCAGTACTTC.

The V gene is TRBV19, the J gene TRBJ2-3; maybe TRBD2 (6 bases). Germline V gene data show CDR1 as LNHDA and CDR2 as SQIVND (reference sequence). CDR3 length: 16 residues. Trimming shortened V by 7 bases and J by 1 base, and 18 bases separated the two germline ends. Here the CDR3 reads CASTRTVPGGTDTQYF. Here the CDR3 DNA reads TGTGCCAGTACCCGAACGGTTCCGGGGGGCACAGATACGCAGTATTTT.

The chain uses TRBV6-1 and TRBJ1-1; D remains unclear. V gave up 10 bases and J gave up 3 bases, with 12 bases separating them. The CDR3 contains 12 residues. CDR1 and CDR2 from the germline V gene are MNHNS and SASEGT. The DNA of the CDR3 is TGTGCCATCCGAACTGCGGACACTGAAGCTTTCTTT. Amino acids: CAIRTADTEAFF.

This rearrangement joins TRBV6-5 to TRBJ2-3, with TRBD1 matching over 8 bases. Per germline, CDR1 MNHEY and CDR2 SVGAGI. The V gene end was trimmed by 4 bases and the J gene end by 4 bases; junction bases not matched to a gene: 7. The CDR3 is made up of 15 amino acids. As DNA, the CDR3 is TGTGCCAGCAGTTCCGGACAGGGCCGGTCAGATACGCAGTATTTT. Translating it yields CASSSGQGRSDTQYF.

The chain recombines TRBV11-2 with TRBJ2-5; 7 bases are a match to TRBD1. After removal of 5 bases from V and 2 bases from J, the junction contained 8 bases not matched to a gene. The CDR3 runs to 15 residues. Germline CDR1 and CDR2: SGHAT and FQNNGV. CDR3 sequence: CASSRRTGTQETQYF. The CDR3 region has the DNA TGTGCCAGCAGCCGAAGGACAGGTACTCAAGAGACCCAGTACTTC.

J is TRBJ1-1 and V is TRBV6-6, with 7 bases fitting TRBD1. This CDR3 is 15 amino acids long. CDR1 is MNHNY, CDR2 SVGAGI, per germline (reference sequence). The junction had 7 bases not matched to a gene; V was cut back by 2 bases and J by 4 bases. The CDR3 reads CASSYGKGARTEAFF. The CDR3 coding sequence is TGTGCCAGCAGTTACGGCAAGGGGGCGCGCACTGAAGCTTTCTTT.

This clone has just a few counts. An end of the junction does not agree with germline; a read error may underlie this. The rearrangement uses TRBV2 and TRBJ1-2, with D uncertain. The germline CDR1 and CDR2 sequences are SNHLY and FYNNEI. The CDR3 contains 14 residues. The CDR3 DNA is TGTGCCAGCAGTGGGATAAGATCCGTGGTTTGGCACCCCTTC. It is translated as CASSGIRSVVWHPF.

The chain links TRBV14 to TRBJ2-2, with D possibly being TRBD1 (5 bases). V was trimmed by 5 bases and J by 1 base, leaving 8 bases between them. CDR3 length: 14 amino acids. CDR1 SGHDN and CDR2 FVKESK come from the germline V gene. CDR3 sequence reads: CASSVTENTGELFF. CDR3 in DNA: TGTGCCAGCAGCGTGACAGAGAACACCGGGGAGCTGTTTTTT.

The chain is built from TRBV4-1 and TRBJ1-5, with a tentative D call TRBD1 (5 bases). Germline assignment: CDR1 MGHRA and CDR2 YSYEKL. The CDR3 has 15 amino acids. The V end was cut by 0 bases, the J end by 5 bases, with 11 bases between. The CDR3 spells CASSQEWGRDQPQHF. The CDR3 nucleotides are TGCGCCAGCAGCCAAGAGTGGGGACGGGATCAGCCCCAGCATTTT.

The rearrangement uses TRBV7-2 and TRBJ2-7; 10 bases are shared with TRBD2. The germline CDR1 and CDR2 sequences are SGHTA and FQGNSA. After removal of 5 bases from V and 3 bases from J, the junction contained 7 bases not matched to a gene. This CDR3 contains 15 residues. The CDR3 DNA sequence: TGTGCCAGCAGCGTCGCTAGCGGGGGCCGCTACGAGCAGTACTTC. Amino acid sequence: CASSVASGGRYEQYF.

The gene calls are TRBV15 and TRBJ2-7, with 8 positions matching TRBD2. The CDR3 is 20 amino acids. The trim removed 3 bases at V and 0 bases at J, leaving 19 bases unmatched. Looked up from germline, CDR1 is LNHNV and CDR2 is YYDKDF (reference sequence). The CDR3 DNA reads TGTGCCACCAGCAGCCCTATGAAGGGAGGACGGGGGGGAAACTCCTACGAGCAGTACTTC. The encoded protein is CATSSPMKGGRGGNSYEQYF.

The table lists this clone with a count of one. This sequence joins TRBV4-2 and TRBJ1-4; D is uncertain. There are 15 residues in the CDR3. Deletions cut 0 bases from V and 4 bases from J, with 9 bases between. Germline loops: CDR1 LGHNA, CDR2 YNFKEQ. The CDR3 loop reads CASSQDGGYNEKLFF. CDR3 DNA: TGTGCCAGCAGCCAAGACGGCGGATATAATGAAAAACTGTTTTTT.

The chain combines TRBV4-2 with TRBJ2-7; 12 nucleotides agree with TRBD1. With 1 base clipped from V and 7 bases from J, the junction kept 8 bases outside the gene matches. The CDR3 contains 16 residues. CDR1 and CDR2 (germline): LGHNA, YNFKEQ. CDR3 in DNA: TGTGCCAGCAGCCAAGCTGGGACAGGGGGCTTTCGGGAGCAGTACTTC. It encodes CASSQAGTGGFREQYF.

CDR3 sequence: CAISESRGASSGNTIYF. DNA of the CDR3: TGTGCCATCAGTGAGTCGAGAGGTGCCAGCTCTGGAAACACCATATATTTT. This chain uses TRBV10-3 with TRBJ1-3; no definite D call. This CDR3 is 17 amino acids long. Germline CDR1 is ENHRY and CDR2 is SYGVKD. V was trimmed by 0 bases and J by 0 bases, leaving 12 bases between them.

V and J are TRBV10-2 and TRBJ2-3, with 10 bases matching TRBD1. CDR3 length: 14 amino acids. The J segment lost 1 base and the V segment lost 6 bases, leaving 1 base of the junction unmatched. From germline, CDR1 is WSHSY and CDR2 SAAADI. Here the CDR3 DNA reads TGCGCCAGCAGAGGGACAGGGGGCACAGATACGCAGTATTTT. Translating gives CASRGTGGTDTQYF.

V usage is TRBV27 and J usage is TRBJ1-4, with no clear D. The germline V gene has CDR1 MNHEY and CDR2 SMNVEV (reference sequence). V was shortened by 5 bases and J by 7 bases, with 20 bases between the two germline ends. The CDR3 totals 16 residues. In nucleotides, the CDR3 is TGTGCCAGCAGTCCACTACCCACCAGCGGCCTTGAAAAACTGTTTTTT. Translated: CASSPLPTSGLEKLFF.

This sequence joins TRBV9 and TRBJ2-5; D uncertain. CDR1 and CDR2 (germline): SGDLS, YYNGEE. The germline V and J ends were trimmed by 0 bases and 3 bases, with 6 bases remaining between them. The CDR3 runs 13 residues. CDR3 sequence: CASSVALEETQYF. CDR3 nucleotides: TGTGCCAGCAGCGTAGCTCTCGAAGAGACCCAGTACTTC.

In DNA form, the CDR3 reads TGTGCCAGCTCACCGGGGACCGCTTTTTACTACGAGCAGTACTTC. Its protein is CASSPGTAFYYEQYF. The chain carries TRBV18 and TRBJ2-7; D tentatively fits TRBD1 or TRBD2 (5 bases each). The CDR3 covers 15 residues. With 3 bases removed from V and 3 bases from J, the gap between germline ends came to 15 bases. Germline V gives CDR1 KGHSH, CDR2 LQKENI.

Worth noting for this clone: An end of the junction differs from the germline gene, which may be a read error. As DNA, the CDR3 is TGTGCCAGCCGTTTTCATAGCGGGGGTGCCTACGAGCAGTACTTC. Translated: CASRFHSGGAYEQYF. The chain recombines TRBV27 with TRBJ2-7; 9 nucleotides align to TRBD2. Germline V CDR1 and CDR2: MNHEY, SMNVEV (reference sequence). The CDR3 totals 15 residues.

DNA for the CDR3: TGTGCCAGCAGTCGGGACAGAACTAACTATGGCTACACCTTC. Encoded protein: CASSRDRTNYGYTF. The V call is TRBV27, the J call TRBJ1-2; 7 nucleotides match TRBD1. Losses at the gene ends were 5 bases for V and 0 bases for J; bases not matched to a gene: 3. Germline CDR1 reads MNHEY; CDR2 reads SMNVEV (reference sequence). The CDR3 runs to 14 residues.

This rearrangement joins TRBV18 to TRBJ2-1; 9 bases fit TRBD2. The CDR3 is made up of 18 amino acids. In germline, CDR1 is KGHSH, CDR2 LQKENI. J was trimmed by 0 bases and V by 3 bases; bases with no gene match: 9. The CDR3 nucleotides are TGTGCCAGCTCACCCTTGGCTAGCGGGGATACCTCCTACAATGAGCAGTTCTTC. It encodes CASSPLASGDTSYNEQFF. The variable domain in full, with the rest retrieved from reference TRBV18 and TRBJ2-1, is NAGVMQNPRHLVRRRGQEARLRCSPMKGHSHVYWYRQLPEEGLKFMVYLQKENIIDESGMPKERFSAEFPKEGPSILRIQQVVRGDSAAYFCASSPLASGDTSYNEQFFGPGTRLTVL.

About this clone itself: The identical CDR3 is also encoded by other nucleotide sequences in the sample. This rearrangement joins TRBV19 to TRBJ1-2; TRBD1 agrees at 9 bases. The CDR3 length is 15 residues. The J segment lost 4 bases and the V segment lost 6 bases, leaving 9 bases of the junction unmatched. CDR1 and CDR2 from the germline V gene are LNHDA and SQIVND (reference sequence). CDR3 nucleotides: TGTGCCAGTAGCCCCAACAGGGGGCCTAGCTATGGCTACACCTTC. This translates into CASSPNRGPSYGYTF.

This clone has only one observation. The CDR3: CASSFNIEGPMAGELFF. In nucleotides, the CDR3 is TGTGCCAGCAGCTTTAACATAGAGGGGCCAATGGCCGGGGAGCTGTTTTTT. The chain links TRBV7-3 to TRBJ2-2; tentatively, D is TRBD1 or TRBD2 (5 bases each). CDR1 is SGHTA and CDR2 is FQGTGA in the germline V gene. The V and J ends lost 3 bases and 6 bases respectively, with 20 bases between them. The CDR3 has 17 amino acids.